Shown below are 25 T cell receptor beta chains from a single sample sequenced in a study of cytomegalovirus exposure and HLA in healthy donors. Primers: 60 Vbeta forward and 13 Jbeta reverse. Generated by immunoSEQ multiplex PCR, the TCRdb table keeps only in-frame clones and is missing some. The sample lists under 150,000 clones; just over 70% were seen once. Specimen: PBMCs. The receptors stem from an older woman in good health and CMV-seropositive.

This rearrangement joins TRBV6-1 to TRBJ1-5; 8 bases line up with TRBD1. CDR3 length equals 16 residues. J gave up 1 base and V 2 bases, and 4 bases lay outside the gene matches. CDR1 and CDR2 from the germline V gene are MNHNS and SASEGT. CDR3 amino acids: CASSEWTGLSNQPQHF. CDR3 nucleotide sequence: TGTGCCAGCAGTGAATGGACAGGGCTCAGCAATCAGCCCCAGCATTTT.

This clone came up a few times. CDR3 protein: CASGGSLGNTIYF. The DNA of the CDR3 is TGTGCTAGTGGCGGCTCTCTCGGGAACACCATATATTTT. This chain joins TRBV12-5 and TRBJ1-3, with unresolved D. The germline V and J ends were trimmed by 6 bases and 7 bases, with 13 bases remaining between them. Germline V lookup: CDR1 LGHNT, CDR2 FRNRAP. The CDR3 runs 13 residues.

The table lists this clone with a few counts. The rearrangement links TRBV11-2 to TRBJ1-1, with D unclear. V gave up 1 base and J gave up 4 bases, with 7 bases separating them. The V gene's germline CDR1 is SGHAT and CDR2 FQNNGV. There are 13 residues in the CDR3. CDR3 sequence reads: CASSLAPSTEAFF. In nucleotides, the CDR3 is TGTGCCAGCAGCTTAGCCCCCAGCACTGAAGCTTTCTTT.

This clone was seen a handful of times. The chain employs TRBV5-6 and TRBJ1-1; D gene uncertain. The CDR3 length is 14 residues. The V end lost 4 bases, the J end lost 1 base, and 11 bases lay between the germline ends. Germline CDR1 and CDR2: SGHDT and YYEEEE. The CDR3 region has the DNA TGTGCCAGCAGCCTCCCTTCCAGGAACACTGAAGCTTTCTTT. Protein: CASSLPSRNTEAFF.

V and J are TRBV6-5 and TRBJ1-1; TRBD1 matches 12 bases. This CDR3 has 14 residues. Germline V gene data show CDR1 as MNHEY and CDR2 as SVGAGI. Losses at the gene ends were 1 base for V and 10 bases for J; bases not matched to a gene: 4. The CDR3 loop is CASSYWDRGRGAFF. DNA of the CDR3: TGTGCCAGCAGTTACTGGGACAGGGGGCGAGGAGCTTTCTTT.

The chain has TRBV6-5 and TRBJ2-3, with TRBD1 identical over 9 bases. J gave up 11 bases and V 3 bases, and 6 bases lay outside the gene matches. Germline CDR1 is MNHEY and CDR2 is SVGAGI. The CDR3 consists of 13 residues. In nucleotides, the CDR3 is TGTGCCAGCAGTTATGGGGGACAGGGAGGGCAGTATTTT. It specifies CASSYGGQGGQYF.

In nucleotides, the CDR3 is TGTGCCAGCAGTGAGGGAGGGGCCACTGAAGCTTTCTTT. Translation: CASSEGGATEAFF. The V call is TRBV25-1, the J call TRBJ1-1; a weak D match, TRBD1 (5 bases). CDR3 length: 13 amino acids. Trimming removed 3 bases at V and 4 bases at J, with 9 bases between. Germline CDR1 and CDR2: MGHDK and SYGVNS.

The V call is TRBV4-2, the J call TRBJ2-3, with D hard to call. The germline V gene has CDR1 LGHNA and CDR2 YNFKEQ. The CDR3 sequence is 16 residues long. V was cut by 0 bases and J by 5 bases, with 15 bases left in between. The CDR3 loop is CASSQDLERFGDTQYF. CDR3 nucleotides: TGTGCCAGCAGCCAAGATCTGGAGAGATTCGGAGATACGCAGTATTTT.

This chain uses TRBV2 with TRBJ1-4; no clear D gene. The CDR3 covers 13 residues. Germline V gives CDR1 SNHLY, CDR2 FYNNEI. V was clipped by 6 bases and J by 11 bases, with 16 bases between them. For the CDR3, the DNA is TGTGCCAGCAGCCAGTCTTGGAGGGATAAACTGTTTTTT. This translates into CASSQSWRDKLFF.

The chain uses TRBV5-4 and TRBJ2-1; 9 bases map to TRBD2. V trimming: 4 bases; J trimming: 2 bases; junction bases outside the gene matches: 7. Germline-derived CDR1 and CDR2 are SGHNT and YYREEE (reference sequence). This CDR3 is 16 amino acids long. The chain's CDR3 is CASSLGLASAYNEQFF. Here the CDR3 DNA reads TGTGCCAGCAGCCTTGGACTAGCGTCGGCCTACAATGAGCAGTTCTTC.

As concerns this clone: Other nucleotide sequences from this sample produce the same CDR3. The CDR3 sequence is CASSFGQGNSPLHF. CDR3 nucleotides: TGTGCCAGCAGCTTTGGGCAGGGCAATTCACCCCTCCACTTT. This chain uses TRBV7-9 with TRBJ1-6; a possible D gene is TRBD1 (5 bases). V was shortened by 3 bases and J by 7 bases, with 10 bases between the two germline ends. The CDR3 has 14 residues. Per the germline V gene, CDR1 is SEHNR and CDR2 is FQNEAQ (reference sequence).

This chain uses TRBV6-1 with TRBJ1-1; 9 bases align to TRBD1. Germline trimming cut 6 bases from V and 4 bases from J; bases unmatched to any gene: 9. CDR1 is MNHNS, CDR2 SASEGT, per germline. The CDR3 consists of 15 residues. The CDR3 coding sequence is TGTGCCAGCAGGGGGACAGGGTACGGTGGCACTGAAGCTTTCTTT. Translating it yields CASRGTGYGGTEAFF.

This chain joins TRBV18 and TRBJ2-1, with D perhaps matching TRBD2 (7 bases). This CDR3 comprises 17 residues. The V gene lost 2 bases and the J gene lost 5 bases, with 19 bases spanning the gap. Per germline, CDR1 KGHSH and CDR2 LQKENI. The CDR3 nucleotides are TGTGCCAGCTCACCAAGTGGCGGGGGCTATTCTAACAATGAGCAGTTCTTC. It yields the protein CASSPSGGGYSNNEQFF.

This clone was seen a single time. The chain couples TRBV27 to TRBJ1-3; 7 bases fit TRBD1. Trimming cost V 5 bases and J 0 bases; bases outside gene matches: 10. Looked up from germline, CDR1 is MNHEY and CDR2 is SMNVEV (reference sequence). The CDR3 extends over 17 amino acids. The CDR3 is CASSPTTGTLSGNTIYF. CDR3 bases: TGTGCCAGCAGTCCAACGACAGGGACCCTCTCTGGAAACACCATATATTTT.

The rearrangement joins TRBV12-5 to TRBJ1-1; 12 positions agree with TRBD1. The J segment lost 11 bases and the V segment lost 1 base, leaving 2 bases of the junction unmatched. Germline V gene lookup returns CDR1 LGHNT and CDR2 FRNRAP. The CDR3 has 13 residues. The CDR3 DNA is TGTGCTAGTGGTTTGGGGGACAGGGGGCTGGCTTTCTTT. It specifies CASGLGDRGLAFF.

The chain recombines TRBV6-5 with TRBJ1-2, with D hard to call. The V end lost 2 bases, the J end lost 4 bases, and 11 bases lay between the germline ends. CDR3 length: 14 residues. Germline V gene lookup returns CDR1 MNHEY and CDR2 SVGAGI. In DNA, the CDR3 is TGTGCCAGCAGTTACGGCGGCCTATCCTATGGCTACACCTTC. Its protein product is CASSYGGLSYGYTF.

The chain's CDR3 is CASSPRSGDDTEAFF. CDR3 DNA: TGTGCCAGCAGCCCACGGTCAGGGGACGACACTGAAGCTTTCTTT. This chain connects TRBV7-9 to TRBJ1-1, with a tentative D call TRBD1 (6 bases). From germline, CDR1 is SEHNR and CDR2 FQNEAQ (reference sequence). The CDR3 is 15 residues long. The V gene lost 5 bases and the J gene lost 3 bases, with 16 bases spanning the gap.

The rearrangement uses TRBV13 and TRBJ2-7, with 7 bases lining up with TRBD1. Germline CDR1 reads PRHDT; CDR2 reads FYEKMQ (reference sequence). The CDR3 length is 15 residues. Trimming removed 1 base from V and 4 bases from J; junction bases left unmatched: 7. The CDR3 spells CASSLDQGQMYEQYF. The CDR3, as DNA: TGTGCCAGCAGCTTAGATCAGGGACAGATGTACGAGCAGTACTTC. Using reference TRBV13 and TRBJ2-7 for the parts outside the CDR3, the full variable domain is AAGVIQSPRHLIKEKRETATLKCYPIPRHDTVYWYQQGPGQDPQFLISFYEKMQSDKGSIPDRFSAQQFSDYHSELNMSSLELGDSALYFCASSLDQGQMYEQYFGPGTRLTVT.

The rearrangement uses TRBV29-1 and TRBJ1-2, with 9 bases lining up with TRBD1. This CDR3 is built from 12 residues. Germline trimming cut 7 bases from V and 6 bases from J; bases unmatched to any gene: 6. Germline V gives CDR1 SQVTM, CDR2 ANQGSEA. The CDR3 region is CSARGQGDGYTF. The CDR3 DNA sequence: TGCAGCGCCCGGGGACAGGGAGATGGCTACACCTTC.

The CDR3 loop is CATSLGQGMGYTF. Written as DNA, the CDR3 is TGTGCCACCAGCTTGGGACAGGGAATGGGCTACACCTTC. The V call is TRBV15, the J call TRBJ1-2; 9 bases map to TRBD1. Germline V gene data show CDR1 as LNHNV and CDR2 as YYDKDF (reference sequence). V lost 5 bases, J lost 8 bases, and 6 bases stayed unmatched. The length of the CDR3 is 13 residues.

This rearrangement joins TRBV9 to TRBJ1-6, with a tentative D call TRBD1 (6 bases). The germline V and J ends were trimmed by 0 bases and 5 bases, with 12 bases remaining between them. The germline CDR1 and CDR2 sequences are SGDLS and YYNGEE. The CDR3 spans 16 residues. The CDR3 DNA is TGTGCCAGCAGCGTAGGGGCAGGGGCAAATAATTCACCCCTCCACTTT. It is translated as CASSVGAGANNSPLHF.

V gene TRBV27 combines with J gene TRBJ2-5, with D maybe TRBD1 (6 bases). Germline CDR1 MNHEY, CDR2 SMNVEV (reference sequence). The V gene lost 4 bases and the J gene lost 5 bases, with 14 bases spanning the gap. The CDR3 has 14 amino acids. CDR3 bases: TGTGCCAGCAGTTGGCAGGGGCCTCTTGAGACCCAGTACTTC. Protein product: CASSWQGPLETQYF.

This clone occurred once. The CDR3, as DNA: TGTGCCAGCAGCTCCTTAGTCTCGGGAGGTAACTATGGCTACACCTTC. This encodes CASSSLVSGGNYGYTF. V is TRBV13 and J is TRBJ1-2, with D unclear. Germline lookup yields CDR1 PRHDT and CDR2 FYEKMQ (reference sequence). The CDR3 totals 16 residues. V was pared by 4 bases and J by 1 base, with 16 bases between.

The CDR3 is CASSYSMSVNEQFF. The CDR3 DNA reads TGTGCCAGCAGTTACTCGATGTCAGTCAATGAGCAGTTCTTC. The rearrangement joins TRBV6-5 to TRBJ2-1; D remains ambiguous. Germline CDR1 is MNHEY and CDR2 is SVGAGI. The CDR3 runs 14 residues. Between the trimmed V and J ends, which lost 0 bases and 6 bases, there was a span of 9 bases.

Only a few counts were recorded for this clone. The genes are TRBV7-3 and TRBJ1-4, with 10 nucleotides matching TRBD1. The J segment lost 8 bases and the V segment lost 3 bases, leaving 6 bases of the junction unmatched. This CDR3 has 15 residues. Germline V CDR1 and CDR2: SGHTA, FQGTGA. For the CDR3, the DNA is TGTGCCAGCAGCTTGACAGGGGGCGCAGGAGAAAAACTGTTTTTT. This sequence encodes CASSLTGGAGEKLFF.